This T cell receptor beta chain was observed in a study of blood T cells in healthy people across ages. Then a second PCR, running roughly 6 to 11 cycles, was carried out with a sample-barcoded 5' primer and a J-beta primer mix. Every cDNA was tagged by a template-switch adaptor with 12 random nucleotides. TCRdb reprocessed the 5' RACE reads with MiXCR, giving one entry per CDR3 protein. The sample has under 2 million distinct CDR3 sequences, roughly 32% seen once. Peripheral blood, about 10 milliliters per donor, was collected. Extraction of total RNA produced a minimum of 5.5 micrograms from each sample. The V end lost 4 bases, the J end lost 3 bases, and 16 bases lay between the germline ends. There are 15 residues in the CDR3. Germline V gene data show CDR1 as SGHVS and CDR2 as FNYEAQ.

This chain links TRBV7-6 with TRBJ2-7; possibly TRBD1 for D (6 bases). The sample consisted of blood. The receptor was isolated from a woman aged 25 to 39 in good health. CDR3 amino acids: CASSSTGTTFYEQYF. As DNA, the CDR3 is TGTGCCAGCAGCTCCACAGGGACGACCTTCTACGAGCAGTACTTC.